This T cell receptor (beta chain) emerged from a study of control samples from healthy donors and cancer patients. Germline CDR1 and CDR2: MNHNY and SVGAGI (reference sequence). The V and J ends lost 5 bases and 0 bases respectively, with 16 bases between them. The CDR3 length is 16 residues. Assay: immunoSEQ multiplex PCR; the TCRdb copy retains only in-frame clones and omits some. The repertoire includes about 63,000 clones, 75% to 85% of them detected once, and 4.5% to 6% sits in the top ten. The chain recombines TRBV6-6 with TRBJ1-2; possible D gene TRBD1, 5 bases. The receptor comes from a man aged 35 to 55 in good health. The source material was blood. The CDR3 DNA follows: TGTGCCAGCAGTCACGGTGGGGGGGGAGCTAACTATGGCTACACCTTC. Protein: CASSHGGGGANYGYTF.